These 19 T cell receptor beta chains came from one sample sequenced in a study of T cell changes during pregnancy in multiple sclerosis. Repertoires were generated with immunoSEQ multiplex PCR, while TCRdb's copy carries only in-frame clones and drops some. The sample lists about 34,000 clones, around nine tenths occurring once. Sample: CD8+ T cells from peripheral blood mononuclear cells, taken in the third trimester of pregnancy. The receptors were gathered from a female donor with multiple sclerosis, enrolled in a pregnancy study.

This chain links TRBV11-3 with TRBJ2-7; 9 nucleotides agree with TRBD2. The V gene end was trimmed by 5 bases and the J gene end by 3 bases; junction bases not matched to a gene: 5. The CDR3 runs to 14 residues. CDR1 and CDR2 from the germline V gene are SGHNT and YENEEA. CDR3 residues: CASSASGMDYEQYF. The DNA of the CDR3 is TGTGCCAGCAGCGCTAGCGGGATGGACTACGAGCAGTACTTC.

The chain recombines TRBV11-2 with TRBJ1-1, with D tentatively TRBD1 (6 bases). The CDR3 totals 15 residues. The germline V and J ends were trimmed by 8 bases and 4 bases, with 20 bases remaining between them. Germline CDR1 reads SGHAT; CDR2 reads FQNNGV. CDR3 residues: CASALGGGAGTEAFF. CDR3 DNA sequence: TGTGCCAGCGCGTTGGGGGGGGGCGCAGGCACTGAAGCTTTCTTT.

In this sample, this clone is large (0.1 to 1%). The genes are TRBV2 and TRBJ2-3; unclear D gene. CDR3 length equals 16 residues. Deletions cut 2 bases from V and 2 bases from J, with 14 bases between. Looked up from germline, CDR1 is SNHLY and CDR2 is FYNNEI. The CDR3 region is CASSENPYSSTDTQYF. The DNA for the CDR3 is TGTGCCAGCAGTGAAAACCCCTACTCGTCCACAGATACGCAGTATTTT.

The chain has TRBV11-2 and TRBJ2-1; D is ambiguous. CDR3 length equals 12 residues. Germline CDR1 is SGHAT and CDR2 is FQNNGV. Trimming took off 4 bases at V and 8 bases at J, with 9 bases between the two ends. CDR3 DNA sequence: TGTGCCAGCAGCTCAGGTGGGCATGAGCAGTTCTTC. Translating it yields CASSSGGHEQFF.

V is TRBV30 and J is TRBJ1-5; 10 bases agree with TRBD1. CDR3 length equals 14 residues. In germline, CDR1 is GTSNPN, CDR2 SVGIG (reference sequence). The ends lost 1 base at V and 12 bases at J; junction bases unmatched: 9. In nucleotides, the CDR3 is TGTGCCTGGAGTGAGGGACAGGGGATCAAGGACCAGCATTTT. Translating gives CAWSEGQGIKDQHF.

This chain uses TRBV30 with TRBJ2-1; TRBD2 matches 8 bases. The CDR3 covers 16 residues. Germline-derived CDR1 and CDR2 are GTSNPN and SVGIG (reference sequence). V shed 2 bases, J shed 7 bases, and the junction held 13 bases outside the gene matches. This CDR3 reads CAWSPSSGGVRNEQFF. In DNA form, the CDR3 reads TGTGCCTGGAGTCCCTCCTCGGGGGGGGTGAGAAATGAGCAGTTCTTC. Full variable domain (outside the CDR3, taken from reference TRBV30 and TRBJ2-1): SQTIHQWPATLVQPVGSPLSLECTVEGTSNPNLYWYRQAAGRGLQLLFYSVGIGQISSEVPQNLSASRPQDRQFILSSKKLLLSDSGFYLCAWSPSSGGVRNEQFFGPGTRLTVL.

The chain has TRBV6-1 and TRBJ2-6; D gene unclear. This CDR3 spans 15 amino acids. Looked up from germline, CDR1 is MNHNS and CDR2 is SASEGT. V lost 0 bases and J lost 0, with 3 bases in between. CDR3 in amino acids: CASSEAISGANVLTF. The CDR3 DNA reads TGTGCCAGCAGTGAAGCTATCTCTGGGGCCAACGTCCTGACTTTC.

The V call is TRBV4-3, the J call TRBJ2-1, with 9 bases lining up with TRBD2. Germline V gene lookup returns CDR1 LGHNA and CDR2 YSLEER. The CDR3 contains 19 residues. Losses at the gene ends were 0 bases for V and 4 bases for J; bases not matched to a gene: 13. CDR3 sequence: CASSQDGAGGRKTYNEQFF. The CDR3 region has the DNA TGCGCCAGCAGCCAAGATGGGGCGGGGGGGCGAAAGACTTACAATGAGCAGTTCTTC.

This clone was picked up one time. The J gene is TRBJ2-1, the V gene TRBV7-2; perhaps TRBD2 as D (6 bases). The V gene's germline CDR1 is SGHTA and CDR2 FQGNSA. There are 16 residues in the CDR3. Trimming took 5 bases from V and 2 from J, leaving 16 bases between them. The CDR3 loop is CASSGSWGVAYNEQFF. The CDR3, as DNA: TGTGCCAGCAGCGGCAGTTGGGGGGTGGCCTACAATGAGCAGTTCTTC.

V and J are TRBV4-2 and TRBJ1-5, with a weak D call TRBD1 (6 bases). Germline CDR1 reads LGHNA; CDR2 reads YNFKEQ. The germline V and J ends were trimmed by 0 bases and 1 base, with 13 bases remaining between them. The CDR3 consists of 17 residues. CDR3 sequence (DNA): TGTGCCAGCAGCCAAGAACAGGGACAAGGGAGCAATCAGCCCCAGCATTTT. Protein sequence: CASSQEQGQGSNQPQHF.

This sequence joins TRBV15 and TRBJ2-3; the match to TRBD1 covers 7 bases. Trimming cost V 1 base and J 5 bases; bases outside gene matches: 0. This CDR3 contains 13 residues. The germline V gene has CDR1 LNHNV and CDR2 YYDKDF (reference sequence). The DNA for the CDR3 is TGTGCCACCAGCAGAGGGACAGGAGATACGCAGTATTTT. This codes for CATSRGTGDTQYF.

V and J are TRBV7-9 and TRBJ2-7; maybe TRBD1 (5 bases). This CDR3 contains 13 residues. Deletions cut 4 bases from V and 1 base from J, with 8 bases between. Germline loops: CDR1 SEHNR, CDR2 FQNEAQ (reference sequence). In nucleotides, the CDR3 is TGTGCCAGCAGCTCGGACACTTCCTACGAGCAGTACTTC. Translating gives CASSSDTSYEQYF.

The rearrangement uses TRBV27 and TRBJ2-7, with 11 bases lining up with TRBD1. Germline trimming cut 4 bases from V and 3 bases from J; bases unmatched to any gene: 2. Germline CDR1 is MNHEY and CDR2 is SMNVEV (reference sequence). This CDR3 has 14 amino acids. The CDR3 sequence: CASSSGTGGYEQYF. The CDR3 nucleotides read TGTGCCAGCAGTTCCGGGACAGGGGGCTACGAGCAGTACTTC.

The chain uses TRBV9 and TRBJ1-1; TRBD1 might be the D (5 bases). The V gene's germline CDR1 is SGDLS and CDR2 YYNGEE. The V end was cut by 3 bases, the J end by 2 bases, with 11 bases between. This CDR3 region has 14 residues. CDR3 amino acids: CASSANGANTEAFF. CDR3 coding DNA: TGTGCCAGCAGCGCGAATGGGGCCAACACTGAAGCTTTCTTT.

This sequence joins TRBV21-1 and TRBJ2-2; no check of the table's D call, TRBD2, against the DNA was made. TRBV21-1 constitutes a pseudogene. This CDR3 contains 16 residues. This CDR3 reads CASSHFRDFPTGELFF. The CDR3 DNA reads TGTGCCAGCAGCCACTTCCGGGACTTCCCAACCGGGGAGCTGTTTTTT.

The chain carries TRBV30 and TRBJ2-3; 10 nucleotides match TRBD2. The CDR3 has 17 amino acids. Germline V gene lookup returns CDR1 GTSNPN and CDR2 SVGIG (reference sequence). V gave up 7 bases and J gave up 4 bases; unmatched junction bases: 17. In DNA form, the CDR3 reads TGTGCCTCCCGGGGGCAGCGGGGGGGTCTTAGGGCAGATACGCAGTATTTT. Amino acid sequence: CASRGQRGGLRADTQYF.

This clone was found a few times. The V and J genes are TRBV5-4 and TRBJ1-1, with D unresolved. CDR3 length: 13 amino acids. The germline V gene has CDR1 SGHNT and CDR2 YYREEE (reference sequence). V shed 5 bases and J shed 3 bases, with 11 bases lying between them. CDR3 sequence reads: CASRVRADTEAFF. The CDR3 DNA is TGTGCCAGCAGAGTACGAGCGGACACTGAAGCTTTCTTT.

The rearrangement links TRBV4-1 to TRBJ2-1; 9 bases are shared with TRBD2. Germline V gene lookup returns CDR1 MGHRA and CDR2 YSYEKL. The CDR3 length is 15 residues. The trim removed 0 bases at V and 9 bases at J, leaving 6 bases unmatched. In DNA form, the CDR3 reads TGCGCCAGCAGCCAAGAAAGCGGGGGGCTAGGTGAGCAGTTCTTC. Protein sequence: CASSQESGGLGEQFF.

J is TRBJ2-1 and V is TRBV4-1; D possibly corresponds to TRBD2 (7 bases). The germline V gene encodes CDR1 MGHRA and CDR2 YSYEKL. The CDR3 runs to 16 residues. V gave up 3 bases and J gave up 9 bases, with 21 bases separating them. The CDR3 nucleotides are TGCGCCAGCAGCCACCCCACTGTTGAGGGGGGGCCTGAGCAGTTCTTC. Its protein product is CASSHPTVEGGPEQFF.